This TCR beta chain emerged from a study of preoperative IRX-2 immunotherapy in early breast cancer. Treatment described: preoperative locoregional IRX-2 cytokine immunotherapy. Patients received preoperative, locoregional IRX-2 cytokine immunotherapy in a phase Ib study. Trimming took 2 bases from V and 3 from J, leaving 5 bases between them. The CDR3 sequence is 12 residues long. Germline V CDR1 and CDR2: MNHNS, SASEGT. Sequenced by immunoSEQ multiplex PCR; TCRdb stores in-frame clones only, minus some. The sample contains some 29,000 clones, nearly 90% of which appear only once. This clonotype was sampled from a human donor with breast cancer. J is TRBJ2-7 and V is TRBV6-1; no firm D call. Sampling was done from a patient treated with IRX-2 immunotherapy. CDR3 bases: TGTGCCAGCAGTGAAATTATCTACGAGCAGTACTTC. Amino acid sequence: CASSEIIYEQYF.